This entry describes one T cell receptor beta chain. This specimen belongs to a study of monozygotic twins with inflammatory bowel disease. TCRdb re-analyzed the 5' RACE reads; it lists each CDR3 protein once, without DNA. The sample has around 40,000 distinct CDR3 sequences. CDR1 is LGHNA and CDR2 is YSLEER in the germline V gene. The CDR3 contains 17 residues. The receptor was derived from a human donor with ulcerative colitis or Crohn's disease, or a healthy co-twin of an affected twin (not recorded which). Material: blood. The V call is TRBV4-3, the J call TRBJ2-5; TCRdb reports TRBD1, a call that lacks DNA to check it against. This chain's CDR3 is CASSQDRGGEGFETQYF.